This entry concerns a single T cell receptor beta chain. Its matching antigen is unknown. TCRdb reanalysed the RT-PCR reads using MiXCR and keeps one entry per CDR3 protein. The profile covers about 650,000 distinct CDR3 sequences, with 12% to 15% appearing a single time and 7.5% to 9% taken by the ten largest. This entry comes from a study of response to subunit inactivated influenza vaccine. Findings and caveats of the study: Each seasonal flu vaccination may recruit only limited new T cells, authors suggested.

V shed 1 base and J shed 0 bases, with 7 bases lying between them. Germline V lookup: CDR1 LGHDT, CDR2 YNNKEL (reference sequence). This CDR3 is 14 amino acids long. This clonotype was sampled from a man over 45 who received an inactivated influenza vaccine. The chain joins TRBV3-1 to TRBJ2-7; D gene ambiguous. The sample consisted of PBMCs from blood, taken approximately 15 days before vaccination. The CDR3 DNA reads TGTGCCAGCAGCCAAGGGCCGAACTCCTACGAGCAGTACTTC. Its protein product is CASSQGPNSYEQYF.